These 18 T cell receptor beta chains were all obtained from the same sample, sequenced in a study. Tregs were sorted as CD4+CD25+CD127-/low cells. TCRdb ran MiXCR on the 5' RACE reads and lists one entry per CDR3 protein. This repertoire shows 9,500 to 15,000 distinct CDR3 sequences, roughly 50% found once; its top ten account for about 11%. Sequencing used tumor-infiltrating Tregs sorted from the breast tumor. The receptors stem from a female donor with breast cancer.

As concerns this clonotype: Relative to the germline gene, one junction end is altered; a read error may explain this. The chain uses TRBV7-7 and TRBJ2-3; no clear D gene. The CDR3 has 15 residues. Looked up from germline, CDR1 is SSHAT and CDR2 is FNYEAQ (reference sequence). The chain's CDR3 is CASSPGSTPRDTQYF. The CDR3 coding sequence is TGTGCTAGCAGTCCAGGCTCTACCCCTCGGGATACGCAGTATTTT.

This clonotype turned up a few times. The CDR3: CASSLNSGTDTQYF. The CDR3 coding sequence is TGTGCCAGCAGCCTGAATAGCGGCACAGATACGCAGTATTTT. The rearrangement joins TRBV7-3 to TRBJ2-3; possible D gene TRBD2, 5 bases. The V and J ends lost 5 bases and 1 base respectively, with 10 bases between them. Germline CDR1 and CDR2: SGHTA and FQGTGA. The CDR3 runs 14 residues.

Comment on this clonotype: At one of its ends the junction is not consistent with the germline gene, which may arise from a read error. The V gene is TRBV5-1, the J gene TRBJ2-7; tentatively, D is TRBD1 (6 bases). Germline assignment: CDR1 SGHRS and CDR2 YFSETQ. The CDR3 is made up of 12 amino acids. The CDR3 is CASSPDSYEQHF. CDR3 coding DNA: TGCGCCAGCAGCCCGGACAGCTACGAGCAGCACTTC.

This clonotype was picked up a small number of times. The chain couples TRBV5-1 to TRBJ2-1; 8 bases agree with TRBD2. Germline loops: CDR1 SGHRS, CDR2 YFSETQ. This CDR3 is built from 15 residues. J gave up 2 bases and V 6 bases, and 7 bases lay outside the gene matches. This CDR3 reads CASTEAGETYNEQFF. DNA for the CDR3: TGCGCCAGCACCGAAGCGGGAGAGACCTACAATGAGCAGTTCTTC.

The chain links TRBV7-3 to TRBJ2-2, with TRBD2 matching over 9 bases. V was pared by 2 bases and J by 0 bases, with 4 bases of the junction left unmatched. The CDR3 is 17 amino acids. Germline CDR1 is SGHTA and CDR2 is FQGTGA. The CDR3 protein is CASSLAAGGTNTGELFF. CDR3 in DNA: TGTGCCAGCAGCTTAGCGGCGGGAGGGACGAACACCGGGGAGCTGTTTTTT.

This clonotype has only a few counts. V and J are TRBV12-3 or TRBV12-4 and TRBJ2-5, with 10 bases aligning to TRBD2. With 6 bases clipped from V and 5 bases from J, the junction kept 6 bases outside the gene matches. CDR3 length equals 14 residues. The CDR3 nucleotides read TGTGCCAGCAGCCCCCTTAGCGGGAGGGAGACCCAGTACTTC. Translated, it gives CASSPLSGRETQYF.

This chain connects TRBV4-1 to TRBJ2-7; 8 bases agree with TRBD2. After removal of 5 bases from V and 3 bases from J, the junction contained 3 bases not matched to a gene. The CDR3 extends over 13 amino acids. Per germline, CDR1 MGHRA and CDR2 YSYEKL. The CDR3 DNA reads as TGCGCCAGCAGCAGGGGACTAGACTACGAGCAGTACTTC. It is translated as CASSRGLDYEQYF.

The chain joins TRBV6-1 to TRBJ2-1, with D perhaps being TRBD1 or TRBD2 (5 bases each). V lost 4 bases, J lost 7 bases, and 8 bases lay in between. Per germline, CDR1 MNHNS and CDR2 SASEGT. The CDR3 has 12 residues. This CDR3 reads CASSGGLNEQFF. CDR3 DNA: TGTGCCAGCAGTGGGGGGTTGAATGAGCAGTTCTTC.

The chain links TRBV18 to TRBJ2-3, with TRBD2 identical over 13 bases. Trimming took 1 base from V and 4 from J; bases not matched to a gene: 5. This CDR3 is 17 amino acids long. Germline V gene lookup returns CDR1 KGHSH and CDR2 LQKENI. The CDR3 spells CASSPRLLAGGADTQYF. DNA of the CDR3: TGTGCCAGCTCACCACGCCTACTAGCGGGAGGGGCAGATACGCAGTATTTT. Using reference TRBV18 and TRBJ2-3 for the parts outside the CDR3, the full variable domain is NAGVMQNPRHLVRRRGQEARLRCSPMKGHSHVYWYRQLPEEGLKFMVYLQKENIIDESGMPKERFSAEFPKEGPSILRIQQVVRGDSAAYFCASSPRLLAGGADTQYFGPGTRLTVL.

The chain has TRBV4-2 and TRBJ2-1; 7 nucleotides align to TRBD2. The V gene end was trimmed by 0 bases and the J gene end by 8 bases; junction bases not matched to a gene: 13. This CDR3 region has 17 residues. Germline V gene lookup returns CDR1 LGHNA and CDR2 YNFKEQ. This CDR3 is CASSQDLGLGLGDEQFF. The DNA for the CDR3 is TGTGCCAGCAGCCAAGATCTTGGACTAGGGTTGGGAGATGAGCAGTTCTTC.

The chain couples TRBV5-1 to TRBJ2-1; 11 bases are shared with TRBD2. This CDR3 is 15 amino acids long. The germline gives CDR1 SGHRS, CDR2 YFSETQ. The V segment lost 4 bases and the J segment 6 bases; nucleotides outside the gene matches: 6. CDR3 region: CASSPLAGVANEQFF. The CDR3 DNA reads as TGCGCCAGCAGCCCACTAGCGGGGGTCGCCAATGAGCAGTTCTTC.

The chain combines TRBV5-1 with TRBJ2-7, with a weak D call TRBD1 (6 bases). V was trimmed by 4 bases and J by 2 bases, leaving 10 bases between them. This CDR3 region has 13 residues. Germline V CDR1 and CDR2: SGHRS, YFSETQ. The CDR3 is CASSEDRAYEQYF. For the CDR3, the DNA is TGCGCCAGCAGCGAGGACAGAGCCTACGAGCAGTACTTC.

This clonotype has only a few counts. The J gene is TRBJ2-1, the V gene TRBV9; D possibly corresponds to TRBD2 (6 bases). Germline assignment: CDR1 SGDLS and CDR2 YYNGEE. This CDR3 region has 14 residues. V was cut by 0 bases and J by 5 bases, with 9 bases left in between. CDR3 residues: CASSVAPGDNEQFF. CDR3 nucleotides: TGTGCCAGCAGCGTAGCTCCGGGAGACAATGAGCAGTTCTTC. Variable domain in full (rest from reference TRBV9 and TRBJ2-1): DSGVTQTPKHLITATGQRVTLRCSPRSGDLSVYWYQQSLDQGLQFLIQYYNGEERAKGNILERFSAQQFPDLHSELNLSSLELGDSALYFCASSVAPGDNEQFFGPGTRLTVL.

This chain connects TRBV30 to TRBJ2-3, with D uncertain. Between the trimmed V and J ends, which lost 2 bases and 5 bases, there was a span of 5 bases. The V gene's germline CDR1 is GTSNPN and CDR2 SVGIG (reference sequence). This CDR3 spans 11 amino acids. CDR3 region: CAWSRQDTQYF. The CDR3 bases are TGTGCCTGGAGTCGGCAAGATACGCAGTATTTT. The full variable domain, its missing parts supplied by reference TRBV30 and TRBJ2-3, is SQTIHQWPATLVQPVGSPLSLECTVEGTSNPNLYWYRQAAGRGLQLLFYSVGIGQISSEVPQNLSASRPQDRQFILSSKKLLLSDSGFYLCAWSRQDTQYFGPGTRLTVL.

For this clonotype: A read error may produce the germline difference seen at one junction end. This chain joins TRBV4-2 and TRBJ2-2, with a tentative D call TRBD2 (6 bases). Germline loops: CDR1 LGHNA, CDR2 YNFKEQ. The CDR3 spans 18 residues. In nucleotides, the CDR3 is TGTGCCAGCAGCCAAGAACGGGGAGGTCAAACCCTCACCGGGGAGCTGTTCTTT. Its translation: CASSQERGGQTLTGELFF.

This clonotype occurred once. V is TRBV20-1 and J is TRBJ2-7, with D uncertain. Germline CDR1 DFQATT, CDR2 SNEGSKA (reference sequence). The V and J ends lost 5 bases and 4 bases respectively, with 15 bases between them. CDR3 length: 13 residues. The CDR3 nucleotides are TGCAGTGCTCAGACATTAATGGCGTACGAGCAGTACGTC. Its translation is CSAQTLMAYEQYV.

V and J are TRBV5-1 and TRBJ1-1, with 7 bases that match TRBD1. This CDR3 is 14 amino acids long. Trimming removed 4 bases from V and 7 bases from J; junction bases left unmatched: 10. Per germline, CDR1 SGHRS and CDR2 YFSETQ. CDR3 DNA sequence: TGCGCCAGCAGCGGAAGGACAGGAGGGAGTGAAGCTTTCTTT. This translates into CASSGRTGGSEAFF.

The V gene is TRBV5-6, the J gene TRBJ2-3; TRBD1 aligns across 7 bases. Germline CDR1 is SGHDT and CDR2 is YYEEEE. The V and J ends lost 4 bases and 3 bases, in that order; junction bases with no gene match: 5. This CDR3 comprises 14 residues. CDR3 residues: CASSPTGWTDTQYF. The CDR3 nucleotides read TGTGCCAGCAGCCCGACAGGGTGGACAGATACGCAGTATTTT.